The 6 T cell receptor beta chains in this list originate from one sample, sequenced in a study of blood T cells in healthy people across ages. It was with a sample-barcoded 5' primer and a J-beta primer mix that a second PCR of roughly 7 to 12 cycles was run. Each CDR3 protein gets one entry after TCRdb re-called the 5' RACE reads with MiXCR. The repertoire holds about 1 million distinct CDR3 sequences, 40% to 45% seen once, with about 19% in the top ten. Sequencing was performed on blood. These TCRs come from a woman aged 55 to 70 in good health.

The gene calls are TRBV10-3 and TRBJ2-1, with 9 bases matching TRBD1. The V gene's germline CDR1 is ENHRY and CDR2 SYGVKD. The J segment lost 5 bases and the V segment lost 11 bases, leaving 7 bases of the junction unmatched. This CDR3 has 13 amino acids. CDR3 residues: CAARDRDDNEQFF. DNA of the CDR3: TGTGCCGCCCGGGACAGGGATGACAATGAGCAGTTCTTC.

The rearrangement uses TRBV29-1 and TRBJ2-3; 9 positions match TRBD2. The germline V gene has CDR1 SQVTM and CDR2 ANQGSEA. The V gene end was trimmed by 5 bases and the J gene end by 8 bases; junction bases not matched to a gene: 8. The CDR3 spans 13 residues. In DNA form, the CDR3 reads TGCAGCGTTAAGGAAGCGGGGGGTTCTACGCAGTATTTT. It is translated as CSVKEAGGSTQYF.

V is TRBV5-1 and J is TRBJ2-5, with D perhaps matching TRBD2 (5 bases). Germline V CDR1 and CDR2: SGHRS, YFSETQ. Trimming left V 2 bases short and J 2 bases short, with 10 bases between. This CDR3 is built from 14 residues. CDR3 bases: TGCGCCAGCAGCTTCGCCCGGGGACAAGAGACCCAGTACTTC. This codes for CASSFARGQETQYF. The full variable domain, in which reference TRBV5-1 and TRBJ2-5 provide the parts outside the CDR3, is KAGVTQTPRYLIKTRGQQVTLSCSPISGHRSVSWYQQTPGQGLQFLFEYFSETQRNKGNFPGRFSGRQFSNSRSEMNVSTLELGDSALYLCASSFARGQETQYFGPGTRLLVL.

This clonotype was seen a few times. The rearrangement joins TRBV10-3 to TRBJ1-6, with D possibly matching TRBD1 (5 bases). This CDR3 is built from 14 residues. Trimming removed 0 bases from V and 7 bases from J, with 7 bases in between. The germline V gene encodes CDR1 ENHRY and CDR2 SYGVKD. The CDR3 nucleotides read TGTGCCATCAGTGAGTCGAGGGGCAATTCACCCCTCCACTTT. Amino acids: CAISESRGNSPLHF.

This clonotype was picked up a small number of times. V gene TRBV20-1 combines with J gene TRBJ2-1; either TRBD1 or TRBD2 may fit D (5 bases each). The J call may be faulty, since TRBJ2-7 better matches the DNA end. Germline V gene data show CDR1 as DFQATT and CDR2 as SNEGSKA (reference sequence). This CDR3 region has 13 residues. This CDR3 reads CSARGWGIGEQYF. The CDR3 region has the DNA TGCAGTGCTAGAGGATGGGGGATTGGTGAGCAGTACTTC.

To note about this clonotype: The junction departs from germline at one end; a sequencing error may be responsible. The genes are TRBV10-3 and TRBJ2-5, with no clear D. There are 12 residues in the CDR3. Germline V CDR1 and CDR2: ENHRY, SYGVKD. Written as DNA, the CDR3 is TGTGCCGTCAGTGCTAACACGGAGACCCAGTACTTC. Translation: CAVSANTETQYF.